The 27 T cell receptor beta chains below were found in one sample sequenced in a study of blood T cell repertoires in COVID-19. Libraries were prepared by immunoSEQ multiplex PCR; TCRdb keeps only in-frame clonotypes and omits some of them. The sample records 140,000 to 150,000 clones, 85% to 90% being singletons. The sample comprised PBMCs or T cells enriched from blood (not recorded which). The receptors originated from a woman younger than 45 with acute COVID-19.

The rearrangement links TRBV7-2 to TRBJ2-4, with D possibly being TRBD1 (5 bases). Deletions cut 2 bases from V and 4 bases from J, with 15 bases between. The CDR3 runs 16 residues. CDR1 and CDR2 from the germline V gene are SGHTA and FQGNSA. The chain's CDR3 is CASSLTARTFKNIQYF. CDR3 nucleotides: TGTGCCAGCAGCTTAACAGCCCGGACATTTAAAAACATTCAGTACTTC. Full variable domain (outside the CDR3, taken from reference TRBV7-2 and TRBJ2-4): GAGVSQSPSNKVTEKGKDVELRCDPISGHTALYWYRQSLGQGLEFLIYFQGNSAPDKSGLPSDRFSAERTGGSVSTLTIQRTQQEDSAVYLCASSLTARTFKNIQYFGAGTRLSVL.

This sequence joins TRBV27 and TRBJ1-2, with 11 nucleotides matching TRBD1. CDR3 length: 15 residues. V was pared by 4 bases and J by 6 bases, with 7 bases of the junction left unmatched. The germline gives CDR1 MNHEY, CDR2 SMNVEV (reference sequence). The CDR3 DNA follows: TGTGCCAGCAGTTCAATCCGGACAGGGGGCGATGGCTACACCTTC. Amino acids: CASSSIRTGGDGYTF.

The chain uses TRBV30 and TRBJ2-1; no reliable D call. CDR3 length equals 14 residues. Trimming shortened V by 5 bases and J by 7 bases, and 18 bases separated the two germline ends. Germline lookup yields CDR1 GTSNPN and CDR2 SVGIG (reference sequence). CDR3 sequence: CAWSLASSWNEQFF. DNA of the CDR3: TGTGCCTGGTCCCTCGCCTCGAGTTGGAATGAGCAGTTCTTC.

The DNA for the CDR3 is TGTGCCAGAAGCTCGAACAGGGGAGGTTGGGAGACCCAGTACTTC. Its translation is CARSSNRGGWETQYF. The J gene is TRBJ2-5, the V gene TRBV5-3; tentatively, D is TRBD1 (7 bases). TRBV5-3 is an open reading frame, and its role is uncertain. V lost 3 bases and J 5 bases, leaving 17 bases between the germline ends. The CDR3 consists of 15 residues.

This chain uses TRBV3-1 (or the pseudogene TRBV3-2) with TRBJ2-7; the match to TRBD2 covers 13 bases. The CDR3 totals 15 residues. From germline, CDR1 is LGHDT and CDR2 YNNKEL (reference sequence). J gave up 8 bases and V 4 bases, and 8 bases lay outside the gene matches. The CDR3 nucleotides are TGTGCCAGCAGCCGAGAAGGACTAGCGGGAGATCAGCAGTACTTC. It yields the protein CASSREGLAGDQQYF.

CDR3 in amino acids: CASSFLRGEWYGYTF. The CDR3 nucleotides are TGTGCCAGCAGCTTTCTGCGGGGAGAGTGGTATGGCTACACCTTC. The chain uses TRBV7-8 and TRBJ1-2; D gene uncertain. Deletions cut 3 bases from V and 5 bases from J, with 16 bases between. Germline V lookup: CDR1 SGHVS, CDR2 FQNEAQ. This CDR3 contains 15 residues.

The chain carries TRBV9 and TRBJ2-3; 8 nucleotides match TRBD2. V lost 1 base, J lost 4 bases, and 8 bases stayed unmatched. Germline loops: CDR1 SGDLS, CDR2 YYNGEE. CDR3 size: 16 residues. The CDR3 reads CASSVSSGIGPDTQYF. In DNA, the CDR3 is TGTGCCAGCAGCGTAAGTAGCGGGATTGGGCCAGATACGCAGTATTTT. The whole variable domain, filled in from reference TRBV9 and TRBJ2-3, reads DSGVTQTPKHLITATGQRVTLRCSPRSGDLSVYWYQQSLDQGLQFLIQYYNGEERAKGNILERFSAQQFPDLHSELNLSSLELGDSALYFCASSVSSGIGPDTQYFGPGTRLTVL.

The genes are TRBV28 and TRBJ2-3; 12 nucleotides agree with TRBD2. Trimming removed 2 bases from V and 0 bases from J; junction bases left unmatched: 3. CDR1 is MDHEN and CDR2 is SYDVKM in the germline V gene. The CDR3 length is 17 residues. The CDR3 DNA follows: TGTGCCAGCAGTTTACTCGGGACTAGCGGGAGCACAGATACGCAGTATTTT. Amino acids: CASSLLGTSGSTDTQYF.

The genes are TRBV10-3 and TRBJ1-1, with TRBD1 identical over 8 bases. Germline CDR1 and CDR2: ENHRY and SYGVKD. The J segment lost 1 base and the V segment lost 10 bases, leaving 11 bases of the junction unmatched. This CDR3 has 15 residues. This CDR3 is CATKWGQEKNTEAFF. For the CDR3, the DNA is TGTGCCACCAAATGGGGACAGGAAAAGAACACTGAAGCTTTCTTT.

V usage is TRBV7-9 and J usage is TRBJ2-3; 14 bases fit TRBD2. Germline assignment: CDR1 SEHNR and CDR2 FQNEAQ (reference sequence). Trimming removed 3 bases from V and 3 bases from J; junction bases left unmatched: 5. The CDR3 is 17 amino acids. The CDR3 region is CASSLGTSGSLTDTQYF. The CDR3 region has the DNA TGTGCCAGCAGCTTGGGGACTAGCGGGAGTTTAACAGATACGCAGTATTTT.

This chain's CDR3 is CASSLTGGSGNTIYF. The CDR3 DNA is TGTGCCAGCAGCTTAACAGGGGGATCTGGAAACACCATATATTTT. The rearrangement links TRBV7-3 to TRBJ1-3; D might be TRBD1 (6 bases). V lost 0 bases and J lost 1, with 7 bases in between. Germline CDR1 reads SGHTA; CDR2 reads FQGTGA. This CDR3 contains 15 residues.

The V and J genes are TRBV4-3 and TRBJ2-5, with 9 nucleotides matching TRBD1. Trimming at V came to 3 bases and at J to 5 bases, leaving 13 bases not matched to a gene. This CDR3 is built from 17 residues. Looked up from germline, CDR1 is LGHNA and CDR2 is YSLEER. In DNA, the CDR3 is TGCGCCAGCAGCCAGGCTCCCCCGGGACAGGGATCGGAGACCCAGTACTTC. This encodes CASSQAPPGQGSETQYF.

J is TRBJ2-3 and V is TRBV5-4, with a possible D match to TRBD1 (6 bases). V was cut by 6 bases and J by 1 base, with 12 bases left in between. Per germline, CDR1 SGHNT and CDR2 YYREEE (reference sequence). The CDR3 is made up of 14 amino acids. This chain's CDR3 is CASMGASRTDTQYF. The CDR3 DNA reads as TGTGCCAGCATGGGGGCGAGCCGCACAGATACGCAGTATTTT.

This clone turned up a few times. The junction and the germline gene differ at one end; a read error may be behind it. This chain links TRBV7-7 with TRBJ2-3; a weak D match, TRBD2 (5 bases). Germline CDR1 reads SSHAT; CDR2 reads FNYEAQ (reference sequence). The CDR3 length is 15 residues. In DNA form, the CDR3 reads TGTGCTAGCAGCTTAGGAGGCGGTCGAGGGGATACGCAGTATTTT. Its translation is CASSLGGGRGDTQYF.

The CDR3 here is CAISATGGREKLFF. In nucleotides, the CDR3 is TGTGCCATCAGTGCCACAGGGGGGCGAGAAAAACTGTTTTTT. The chain recombines TRBV10-3 with TRBJ1-4; 8 bases agree with TRBD1. Unmatched junction bases numbered 6, after V lost 4 bases and J lost 8 bases. The germline V gene encodes CDR1 ENHRY and CDR2 SYGVKD. The CDR3 is 14 amino acids.

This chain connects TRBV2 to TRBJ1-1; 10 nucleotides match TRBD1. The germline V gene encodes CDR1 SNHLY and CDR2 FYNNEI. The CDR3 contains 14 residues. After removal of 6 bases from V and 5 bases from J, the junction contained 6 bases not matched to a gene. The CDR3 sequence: CASSSTGGETEAFF. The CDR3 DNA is TGTGCCAGCAGCTCGACAGGGGGCGAGACTGAAGCTTTCTTT.

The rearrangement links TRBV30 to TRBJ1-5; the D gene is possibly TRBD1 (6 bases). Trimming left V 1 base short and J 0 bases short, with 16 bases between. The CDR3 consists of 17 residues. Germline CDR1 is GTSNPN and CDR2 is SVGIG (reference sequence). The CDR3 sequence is CAWSDRTGFYSNQPQHF. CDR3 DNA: TGTGCCTGGAGTGATAGAACAGGGTTTTATAGCAATCAGCCCCAGCATTTT. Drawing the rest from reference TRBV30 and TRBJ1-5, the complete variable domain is SQTIHQWPATLVQPVGSPLSLECTVEGTSNPNLYWYRQAAGRGLQLLFYSVGIGQISSEVPQNLSASRPQDRQFILSSKKLLLSDSGFYLCAWSDRTGFYSNQPQHFGDGTRLSIL.

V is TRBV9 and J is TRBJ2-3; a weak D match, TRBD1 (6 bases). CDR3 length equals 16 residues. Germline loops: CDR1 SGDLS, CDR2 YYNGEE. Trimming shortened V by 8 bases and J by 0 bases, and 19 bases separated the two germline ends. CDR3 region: CASSSGAGTSTDTQYF. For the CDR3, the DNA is TGTGCCAGTAGTTCAGGGGCCGGCACAAGCACAGATACGCAGTATTTT.

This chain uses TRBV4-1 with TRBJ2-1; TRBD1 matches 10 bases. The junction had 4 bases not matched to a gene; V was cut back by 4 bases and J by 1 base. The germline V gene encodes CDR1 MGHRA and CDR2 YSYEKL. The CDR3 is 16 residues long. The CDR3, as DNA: TGCGCCAGCAGCCGAGACAGGGGGCCGTCCTACAATGAGCAGTTCTTC. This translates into CASSRDRGPSYNEQFF.

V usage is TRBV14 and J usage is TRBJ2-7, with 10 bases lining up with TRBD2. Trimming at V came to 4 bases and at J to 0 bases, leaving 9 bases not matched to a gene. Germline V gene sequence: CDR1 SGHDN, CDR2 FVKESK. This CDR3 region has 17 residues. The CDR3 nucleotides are TGTGCCAGCAGCCCTAAGACTAGCGGGCGTAACTCCTACGAGCAGTACTTC. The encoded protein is CASSPKTSGRNSYEQYF.

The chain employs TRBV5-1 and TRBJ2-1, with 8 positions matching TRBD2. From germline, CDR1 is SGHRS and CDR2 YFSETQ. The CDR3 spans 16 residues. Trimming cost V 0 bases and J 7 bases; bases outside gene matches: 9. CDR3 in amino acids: CASSLVVSGIKNEQFF. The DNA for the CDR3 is TGCGCCAGCAGCTTGGTGGTTAGCGGGATTAAGAATGAGCAGTTCTTC.

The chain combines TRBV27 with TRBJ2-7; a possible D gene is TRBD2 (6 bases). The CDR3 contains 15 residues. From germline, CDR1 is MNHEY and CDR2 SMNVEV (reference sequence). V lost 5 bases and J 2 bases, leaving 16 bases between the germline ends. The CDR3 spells CASSLSSRGTYEQYF. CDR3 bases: TGTGCCAGCAGTCTTTCGTCCCGGGGGACCTACGAGCAGTACTTC.

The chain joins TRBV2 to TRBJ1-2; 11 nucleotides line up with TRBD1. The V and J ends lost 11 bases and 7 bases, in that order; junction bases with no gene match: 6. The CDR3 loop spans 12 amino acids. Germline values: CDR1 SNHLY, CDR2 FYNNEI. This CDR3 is CAGGQGVSGYTF. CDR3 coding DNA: TGTGCCGGGGGACAGGGGGTTTCTGGCTACACCTTC. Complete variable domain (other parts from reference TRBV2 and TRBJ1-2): EPEVTQTPSHQVTQMGQEVILRCVPISNHLYFYWYRQILGQKVEFLVSFYNNEISEKSEIFDDQFSVERPDGSNFTLKIRSTKLEDSAMYFCAGGQGVSGYTFGSGTRLTVV.

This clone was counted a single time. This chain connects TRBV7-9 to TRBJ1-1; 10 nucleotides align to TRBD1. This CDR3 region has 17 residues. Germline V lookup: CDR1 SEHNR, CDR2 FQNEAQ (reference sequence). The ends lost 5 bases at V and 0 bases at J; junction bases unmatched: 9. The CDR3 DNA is TGTGCCAGCAGCCCCGACAGGGGGCACACCTTGAACACTGAAGCTTTCTTT. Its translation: CASSPDRGHTLNTEAFF.

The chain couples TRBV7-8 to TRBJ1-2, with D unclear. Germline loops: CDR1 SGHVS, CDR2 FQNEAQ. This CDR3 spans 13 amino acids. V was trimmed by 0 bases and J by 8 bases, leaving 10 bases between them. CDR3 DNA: TGTGCCAGCAGCTTAGCGAGGTTAGAAGGCTACACCTTC. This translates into CASSLARLEGYTF.

This CDR3 is CASSLTGSTDTQYF. CDR3 coding DNA: TGTGCCAGCAGCTTGACAGGGAGCACAGATACGCAGTATTTT. The V and J genes are TRBV7-9 and TRBJ2-3, with 7 bases identical to TRBD1. With V trimmed by 3 bases and J by 0 bases, 0 bases remained unmatched. This CDR3 is 14 amino acids long. The germline CDR1 and CDR2 sequences are SEHNR and FQNEAQ (reference sequence).

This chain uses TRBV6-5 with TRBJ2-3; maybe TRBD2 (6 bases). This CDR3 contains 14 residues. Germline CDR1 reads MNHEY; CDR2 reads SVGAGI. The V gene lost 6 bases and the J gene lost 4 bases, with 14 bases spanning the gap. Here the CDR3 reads CASSETSLADTQYF. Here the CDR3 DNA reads TGTGCCAGCAGCGAGACTAGTCTAGCAGATACGCAGTATTTT.